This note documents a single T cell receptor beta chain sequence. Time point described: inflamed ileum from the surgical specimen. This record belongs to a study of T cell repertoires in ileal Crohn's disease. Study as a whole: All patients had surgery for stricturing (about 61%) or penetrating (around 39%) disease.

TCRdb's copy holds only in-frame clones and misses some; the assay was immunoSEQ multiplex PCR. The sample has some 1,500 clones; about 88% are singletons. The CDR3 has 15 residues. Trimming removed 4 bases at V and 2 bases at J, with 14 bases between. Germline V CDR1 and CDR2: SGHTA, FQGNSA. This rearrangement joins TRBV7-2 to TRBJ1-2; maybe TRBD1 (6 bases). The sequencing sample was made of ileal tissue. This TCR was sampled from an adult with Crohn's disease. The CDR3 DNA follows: TGTGCCAGCAGCTCTTTGGGGGCAACAAACTATGGCTACACCTTC. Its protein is CASSSLGATNYGYTF.